The 8 T cell receptor beta chains given below trace back to one sample, sequenced in a study of T cells in Graves' hyperthyroidism and ophthalmopathy. Amplified TCR beta CDR3 regions came from RNA transcripts. Using the HTBI primer set, a first-round RT-PCR was run on the TCR CDR3. TCRdb analysed the multiplex PCR reads with MiXCR anew, one entry per CDR3 protein. The table has hundreds of thousands of distinct CDR3 sequences, about 15% seen once; the top ten hold about 10%. The specimen was blood. The receptors stem from a woman under 30 with Graves' hyperthyroidism.

This clonotype showed up just a few times. The CDR3 spells CASSFAGIVYNEQFF. CDR3 DNA sequence: TGTGCCAGCAGTTTCGCGGGGATAGTCTACAATGAGCAGTTCTTC. The gene calls are TRBV12-3 or TRBV12-4 and TRBJ2-1; tentative D call: TRBD2 (6 bases). V lost 3 bases, J lost 3 bases, and 12 bases lay in between. CDR3 size: 15 residues.

This chain connects TRBV27 to TRBJ1-5; the D gene is possibly TRBD1 (5 bases). The germline V and J ends were trimmed by 8 bases and 3 bases, with 8 bases remaining between them. The CDR3 has 12 amino acids. Germline V lookup: CDR1 MNHEY, CDR2 SMNVEV (reference sequence). The CDR3 loop reads CASGTYNQPQHF. DNA of the CDR3: TGTGCCAGCGGGACCTACAATCAGCCCCAGCATTTT.

This clonotype appeared a few times. The chain combines TRBV4-3 with TRBJ2-3, with 7 bases fitting TRBD2. There are 18 residues in the CDR3. With V trimmed by 1 base and J by 1 base, 11 bases remained unmatched. From germline, CDR1 is LGHNA and CDR2 YSLEER. The CDR3 region has the DNA TGCGCCAGCAGCCAAGTTATCCTTCTAGCGGAGGGCACAGATACGCAGTATTTT. Its translation: CASSQVILLAEGTDTQYF.

This chain uses TRBV5-5 with TRBJ2-1; 13 positions agree with TRBD2. The CDR3 runs 16 residues. With 2 bases clipped from V and 6 bases from J, the junction kept 5 bases outside the gene matches. The germline CDR1 and CDR2 sequences are SGHKS and YYEKEE (reference sequence). The CDR3 region is CASSFGTSGAGNEQFF. The CDR3 DNA is TGTGCCAGCAGCTTCGGGACTAGCGGGGCTGGCAATGAGCAGTTCTTC.

There are many counts of this clonotype. The J gene is TRBJ2-4, the V gene TRBV27, with 10 bases identical to TRBD1. CDR3 size: 16 residues. The J segment lost 8 bases and the V segment lost 1 base, leaving 8 bases of the junction unmatched. CDR1 is MNHEY, CDR2 SMNVEV, per germline (reference sequence). The CDR3 is CASSLYGQGVVDIQYF. CDR3 bases: TGTGCCAGCAGTTTATACGGACAGGGGGTGGTCGACATTCAGTACTTC.

This clonotype was picked up many times. The chain employs TRBV5-1 and TRBJ2-1; 10 nucleotides match TRBD2. Germline V CDR1 and CDR2: SGHRS, YFSETQ. Trimming removed 0 bases from V and 2 bases from J; junction bases left unmatched: 5. CDR3 length: 17 residues. CDR3 amino acids: CASSLGASGSTYNEQFF. The CDR3 DNA is TGCGCCAGCAGCTTGGGGGCTAGCGGGAGTACCTACAATGAGCAGTTCTTC.

This clonotype was recorded a few times. V gene TRBV11-1 combines with J gene TRBJ2-5, with 7 bases lining up with TRBD2. The CDR3 sequence is 15 residues long. The V gene's germline CDR1 is SGHAT and CDR2 FQDESV (reference sequence). With 6 bases clipped from V and 4 bases from J, the junction kept 11 bases outside the gene matches. The CDR3 loop reads CASRSRDSGGETQYF. In DNA form, the CDR3 reads TGTGCCAGCAGAAGCCGGGACTCGGGAGGAGAGACCCAGTACTTC.

This clonotype was detected many times. This sequence joins TRBV7-9 and TRBJ2-3, with D hard to call. The CDR3 has 15 residues. Germline V lookup: CDR1 SEHNR, CDR2 FQNEAQ (reference sequence). Trimming left V 3 bases short and J 2 bases short, with 12 bases between. CDR3 nucleotides: TGTGCCAGCAGCTTTGGGCTGGCCTTCACAGATACGCAGTATTTT. Protein: CASSFGLAFTDTQYF.